This TCR beta chain is drawn from a study of synovial regulatory T cells in juvenile arthritis (dated by TCRdb to between 2015 and 2017). Describing the broader study: Of the sequenced patients, five to seven received methotrexate, one received methotrexate plus infliximab, a few were therapy-naive, and one had no treatment information. TCR repertoire comparisons included Treg and Teff subsets from roughly ten JIA patients with active disease. Effector T cell subsets from the study cohort were also sequenced for comparisons, but the Treg dataset by itself includes only blood Treg cells and synovial fluid Treg cells. TCRbeta CDR3 repertoires of blood iaTreg cells, other blood Treg cells and synovial fluid Treg cells from matched patient samples were compared in the study.

The method was the immunoSEQ multiplex PCR assay. TCRbeta CDR3 sequencing was carried out by Adaptive Biotechnologies. On the study's bioinformatics: Repertoire similarity used the Chao-modified Jaccard index and median clonotype overlap from 200 random subsamples at equal sample size. Similarity analyses used either productive nucleotide sequences or in silico-translated amino acid sequences. To compare repertoires, the researchers applied hierarchical clustering with single linkage as well as t-SNE, based on Chao-modified Jaccard distances. After normalising for sample size, the researchers measured repertoire diversity with the Renyi index across a range of alpha values. TCRdb provides this immuneACCESS table in a form limited to in-frame rearrangements. Some clones are lacking; in checked studies, under half of them reflect an unresolved V gene, and why the rest are absent is not known. V and J calls and clone size follow that table, whereas D and trimming were derived from the DNA. The table kept for this sample lists around 10,000 clones. Over 0.65% of the sample belongs to the ten largest clones.

Broader findings and caveats from the paper: iaTreg TCR repertoires were found to be largely private across patients and to partially overlap with synovial Teff and blood CPL repertoires. More CDR3 sequences were shared by synovial Treg cells with iaTreg cells than with other blood Treg cells, and a closer relation was confirmed by Chao-Jaccard similarity. Blood iaTreg cells showed lower TCR diversity than other blood Treg cells, consistent with antigen-driven expansion.

Measured from the cysteine to the phenylalanine, the CDR3 is 16 residues long. No nucleotide data were recorded. In the germline V gene (reference sequence), CDR1 corresponds to LNHDA and CDR2 to SQIVND. On this clone: The antigen this receptor binds is unknown.

TCR repertoires were obtained from roughly eleven juvenile idiopathic arthritis patients with active disease who had not reached inactive disease, of whom 3 were polyarticular and 8 were oligoarticular. The median age of the TCR-sequenced patients was about 10 years (range about 2.1-25), and their median disease duration was about 7 years (range 0.2-19.1). The samples for TCR repertoire analysis were obtained at two Italian centres. Peripheral blood mononuclear cells were separated using a Histopaque-1077 density gradient and frozen in approximately 90% FCS with roughly 10% DMSO. The V and J segments used are TRBV19 and TRBJ2-7; TCRdb's D call, TRBD1, is unchecked because there is no DNA. The receptor was derived from a donor aged 2-35 years with juvenile idiopathic arthritis. The sample taken for sequencing was Treg cells from blood. Taken with the paper, the label for cell subset or site translates to: remaining (HLA-DR-negative) circulating blood Treg cells. The CDR3 amino acid sequence is: CASSIRGTARTYEQYF.